This TCR beta chain came from a study of blood T cell repertoires in COVID-19. Study summary: Samples representing acute and convalescent COVID-19 were sourced from the United States, Italy and Spain. PBMCs, B-cell-depleted T cells, or T cells were the source of the cDNA or gDNA that made up the material.

CDR1 SNHLY and CDR2 FYNNEI come from the germline V gene. V lost 2 bases to trimming and J lost 7 bases, with 15 bases between them. The CDR3 consists of 15 residues. Methods used by the authors: Cell counts per sample came from amplifying reference gene primers. This table comes from immunoSEQ multiplex PCR, and its TCRdb copy is limited to in-frame clones, with some not included. V and J calls and clone size follow that table, whereas D and trimming were derived from the DNA. The sample includes approximately 140,000 clones, 80% to 90% of them seen just once. The rearrangement uses TRBV2 and TRBJ1-5; maybe TRBD1 (6 bases). Sequencing was done on a sample of peripheral blood. This clonotype originated in a man aged 70-80 years with acute or convalescent COVID-19. CDR3 sequence: CASSEFPRGSQPQHF. CDR3 sequence (DNA): TGTGCCAGCAGTGAATTCCCGAGGGGGAGCCAGCCCCAGCATTTT.